This T cell receptor beta chain was documented in a study of early T cells in non-severe SARS-CoV-2 infection. At least ten counts were recorded for this clonotype. Germline V gene sequence: CDR1 MNHNY, CDR2 SVGAGI (reference sequence). Trimming left V 5 bases short and J 0 bases short, with 10 bases between. This CDR3 contains 14 residues. The TCR library protocol attached unique molecular identifiers to the individual cDNA molecules. One entry per CDR3 protein results from TCRdb running MiXCR on the 5' RACE reads. The data show 15,000 to 20,000 distinct CDR3 sequences, more than 5% seen once. Sequencing input: whole blood. This clonotype originated in an adult who was a healthcare worker with PCR-confirmed SARS-CoV-2 infection or an uninfected control (not recorded which). V usage is TRBV6-6 and J usage is TRBJ1-2; possibly TRBD1 for D (6 bases). CDR3 in DNA: TGTGCCAGCAGTGCACGGACAGCTAACTATGGCTACACCTTC. Translating gives CASSARTANYGYTF.